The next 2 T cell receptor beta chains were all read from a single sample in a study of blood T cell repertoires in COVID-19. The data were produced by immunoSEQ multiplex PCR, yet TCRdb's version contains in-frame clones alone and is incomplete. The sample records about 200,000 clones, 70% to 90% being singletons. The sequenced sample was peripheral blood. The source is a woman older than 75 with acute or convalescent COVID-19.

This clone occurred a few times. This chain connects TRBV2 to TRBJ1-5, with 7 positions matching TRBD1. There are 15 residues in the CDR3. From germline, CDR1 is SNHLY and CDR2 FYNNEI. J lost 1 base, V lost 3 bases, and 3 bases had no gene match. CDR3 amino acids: CASSEQGDSNQPQHF. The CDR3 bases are TGTGCCAGCAGTGAGCAGGGGGACAGCAATCAGCCCCAGCATTTT.

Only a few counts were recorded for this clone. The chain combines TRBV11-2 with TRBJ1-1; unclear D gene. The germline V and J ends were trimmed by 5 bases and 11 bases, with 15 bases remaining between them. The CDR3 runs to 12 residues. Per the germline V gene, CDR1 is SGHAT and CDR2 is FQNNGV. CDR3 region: CASSHTRGGAFF. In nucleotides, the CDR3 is TGTGCCAGCAGCCATACCCGGGGTGGTGCTTTCTTT. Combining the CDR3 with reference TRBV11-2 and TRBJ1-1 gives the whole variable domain EAGVAQSPRYKIIEKRQSVAFWCNPISGHATLYWYQQILGQGPKLLIQFQNNGVVDDSQLPKDRFSAERLKGVDSTLKIQPAKLEDSAVYLCASSHTRGGAFFGQGTRLTVV.